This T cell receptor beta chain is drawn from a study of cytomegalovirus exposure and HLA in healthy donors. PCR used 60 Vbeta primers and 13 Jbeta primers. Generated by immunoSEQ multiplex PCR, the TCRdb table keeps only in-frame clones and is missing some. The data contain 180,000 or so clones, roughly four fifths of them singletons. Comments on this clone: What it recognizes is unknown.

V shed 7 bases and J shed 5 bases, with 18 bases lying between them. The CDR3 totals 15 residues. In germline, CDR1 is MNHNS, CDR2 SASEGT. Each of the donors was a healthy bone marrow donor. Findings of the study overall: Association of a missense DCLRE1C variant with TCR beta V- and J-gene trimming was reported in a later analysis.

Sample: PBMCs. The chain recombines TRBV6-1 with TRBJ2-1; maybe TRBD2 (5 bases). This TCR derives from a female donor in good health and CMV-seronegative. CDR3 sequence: CASINRGPRDNEQFF. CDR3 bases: TGTGCCAGCATTAACCGGGGTCCTAGGGACAATGAGCAGTTCTTC.